Listed here are 14 T cell receptor beta chains from one sample, sequenced in a study of PD-L1 blockade in urothelial cancer. Measured with immunoSEQ multiplex PCR; TCRdb has only the in-frame clones, and not every one. The sample lists some 20,000 clones, 85% to 90% occurring once. The source material was PBMCs, sampled around atezolizumab (anti-PD-L1) treatment. Receptors were obtained from a man in his fifties or sixties with urothelial cancer.

The rearrangement links TRBV4-3 to TRBJ2-1; 8 bases line up with TRBD1. V lost 0 bases, J lost 8 bases, and 6 bases stayed unmatched. Germline V gene sequence: CDR1 LGHNA, CDR2 YSLEER. The CDR3 loop spans 15 amino acids. Written as DNA, the CDR3 is TGCGCCAGCAGCCAAGATGGGACAGGCAAGGATGAGCAGTTCTTC. It specifies CASSQDGTGKDEQFF.

This sequence joins TRBV5-1 and TRBJ2-2, with TRBD1 matching 10 bases. The V and J ends lost 5 bases and 5 bases, in that order; junction bases with no gene match: 12. Per the germline V gene, CDR1 is SGHRS and CDR2 is YFSETQ. This CDR3 has 17 amino acids. CDR3 region: CASRTGTGVGGTGELFF. CDR3 nucleotides: TGCGCCAGCAGAACCGGGACAGGGGTCGGGGGTACCGGGGAGCTGTTTTTT.

This chain links TRBV30 with TRBJ2-7; no reliable D call. The ends were cut back, 0 bases at V and 4 bases at J, with 7 bases in the middle. Germline values: CDR1 GTSNPN, CDR2 SVGIG (reference sequence). The CDR3 runs to 12 residues. CDR3 region: CAWSVYSYEQYF. DNA for the CDR3: TGTGCCTGGAGTGTCTACTCGTACGAGCAGTACTTC.

The J gene is TRBJ2-7, the V gene TRBV10-1, with a weak D call TRBD1 (6 bases). Germline V gene data show CDR1 as WNHNN and CDR2 as SYGVQD (reference sequence). This CDR3 contains 14 residues. V was trimmed by 6 bases and J by 2 bases, leaving 14 bases between them. The DNA for the CDR3 is TGCGCCAGCAGCCAAAGACAGGTTCCCTACGAGCAGTACTTC. It codes for CASSQRQVPYEQYF.

The chain combines TRBV10-3 with TRBJ2-3, with D perhaps matching TRBD1 (7 bases). This CDR3 spans 16 amino acids. Germline V lookup: CDR1 ENHRY, CDR2 SYGVKD. Trimming stripped 2 bases from V and 5 bases from J, with 17 bases between. CDR3: CAISEPSGGLGDTQYF. DNA for the CDR3: TGTGCCATCAGTGAGCCCTCAGGGGGACTGGGAGATACGCAGTATTTT.

V and J are TRBV5-4 and TRBJ2-7; 9 nucleotides match TRBD1. With 4 bases clipped from V and 0 bases from J, the junction kept 2 bases outside the gene matches. The germline gives CDR1 SGHNT, CDR2 YYREEE (reference sequence). The length of the CDR3 is 14 residues. CDR3 in amino acids: CASSPGQGSYEQYF. The CDR3 nucleotides are TGTGCCAGCAGCCCGGGACAGGGCTCCTACGAGCAGTACTTC. The variable domain in full, completed from reference TRBV5-4 and TRBJ2-7, reads ETGVTQSPTHLIKTRGQQVTLRCSSQSGHNTVSWYQQALGQGPQFIFQYYREEENGRGNFPPRFSGLQFPNYSSELNVNALELDDSALYLCASSPGQGSYEQYFGPGTRLTVT.

The chain combines TRBV10-1 with TRBJ1-1, with D perhaps TRBD1 (6 bases). Germline values: CDR1 WNHNN, CDR2 SYGVQD (reference sequence). The CDR3 consists of 14 residues. V lost 5 bases and J 2 bases, leaving 12 bases between the germline ends. The chain's CDR3 is CASSSTGLNTEAFF. The CDR3 nucleotides are TGCGCCAGCAGTTCCACAGGGCTTAACACTGAAGCTTTCTTT.

The chain has TRBV10-2 and TRBJ2-5, with TRBD2 as a possible D gene (6 bases). The CDR3 sequence is 15 residues long. Germline loops: CDR1 WSHSY, CDR2 SAAADI. Trimming took 4 bases from V and 1 from J, leaving 13 bases between them. The CDR3 loop reads CASSAPSGVQETQYF. Here the CDR3 DNA reads TGCGCCAGCAGTGCCCCTTCGGGGGTCCAAGAGACCCAGTACTTC.

This rearrangement joins TRBV15 to TRBJ2-5; 14 bases match TRBD2. Trimming at V came to 2 bases and at J to 2 bases, leaving 4 bases not matched to a gene. Germline V gives CDR1 LNHNV, CDR2 YYDKDF (reference sequence). The CDR3 loop spans 17 amino acids. Written as DNA, the CDR3 is TGTGCCACCAGCAGACCCCGACTAGCGGGGGGGCAAGAGACCCAGTACTTC. It yields the protein CATSRPRLAGGQETQYF.

The V call is TRBV11-1, the J call TRBJ1-1; a weak D match, TRBD1 (6 bases). The CDR3 runs 14 residues. Trimming took 6 bases from V and 5 from J, leaving 16 bases between them. The germline V gene encodes CDR1 SGHAT and CDR2 FQDESV (reference sequence). Here the CDR3 reads CASRTLTGRTEAFF. Here the CDR3 DNA reads TGTGCCAGCAGGACCTTAACAGGGCGGACTGAAGCTTTCTTT.

This chain joins TRBV11-1 and TRBJ2-7, with unresolved D. Trimming took off 3 bases at V and 4 bases at J, with 19 bases between the two ends. Germline CDR1 and CDR2: SGHAT and FQDESV (reference sequence). The CDR3 extends over 16 amino acids. CDR3 DNA sequence: TGTGCCAGCAGCTTTTACTGGTTCCACTCCCCATACGAGCAGTACTTC. The encoded protein is CASSFYWFHSPYEQYF. The full variable domain, completed using reference TRBV11-1 and TRBJ2-7, is EAEVAQSPRYKITEKSQAVAFWCDPISGHATLYWYRQILGQGPELLVQFQDESVVDDSQLPKDRFSAERLKGVDSTLKIQPAELGDSAMYLCASSFYWFHSPYEQYFGPGTRLTVT.

This chain uses TRBV28 with TRBJ1-6; TRBD1 is a possible D gene (6 bases). Germline loops: CDR1 MDHEN, CDR2 SYDVKM. CDR3 length: 18 residues. The V end lost 5 bases, the J end lost 8 bases, and 25 bases lay between the germline ends. The CDR3 bases are TGTGCCAGCAGTCTCCCTCCCTTTACAGGGTTTAAGGATTCACCCCTCCACTTT. Residues: CASSLPPFTGFKDSPLHF.

The chain carries TRBV9 and TRBJ2-3, with 11 bases aligning to TRBD2. The junction had 13 bases not matched to a gene; V was cut back by 0 bases and J by 1 base. Looked up from germline, CDR1 is SGDLS and CDR2 is YYNGEE. This CDR3 has 20 residues. The CDR3 sequence is CASSVGNERASGGRTDTQYF. CDR3 in DNA: TGTGCCAGCAGCGTAGGGAATGAGCGGGCTAGCGGGGGGCGCACAGATACGCAGTATTTT. The variable domain in full, completed from reference TRBV9 and TRBJ2-3, reads DSGVTQTPKHLITATGQRVTLRCSPRSGDLSVYWYQQSLDQGLQFLIQYYNGEERAKGNILERFSAQQFPDLHSELNLSSLELGDSALYFCASSVGNERASGGRTDTQYFGPGTRLTVL.

The chain joins TRBV11-3 to TRBJ2-3; TRBD2 agrees at 7 bases. The CDR3 runs 14 residues. The germline V gene encodes CDR1 SGHNT and CDR2 YENEEA. V lost 6 bases, J lost 5 bases, and 8 bases stayed unmatched. This CDR3 reads CASSRGSAVDTQYF. The CDR3 bases are TGTGCCAGCAGTCGCGGGAGCGCCGTAGATACGCAGTATTTT.